This entry is about one T cell receptor (beta chain). CDR3 length: 15 residues. The germline V gene has CDR1 MNHNY and CDR2 SVGAGI (reference sequence). V was pared by 2 bases and J by 6 bases, with 8 bases of the junction left unmatched. Assay: immunoSEQ multiplex PCR; the TCRdb copy retains only in-frame clones and omits some. The table includes tens of thousands of clones, approximately 94% detected once. The source of the sample is a study of T cell changes during pregnancy in multiple sclerosis. The chain links TRBV6-6 to TRBJ1-2, with TRBD1 matching 8 bases. The clonotype originates from a female donor with multiple sclerosis, enrolled in a pregnancy study. This specimen was peripheral blood, taken in the third trimester of pregnancy. CDR3 sequence: CASSYLDRAPNGYTF. The CDR3 nucleotides read TGTGCCAGCAGTTACCTGGACAGGGCTCCAAATGGCTACACCTTC.